This entry lists 13 T cell receptor beta chains sequenced from one sample in a study of T cell responses to AZD1222 COVID-19 vaccine. Sequencing used immunoSEQ multiplex PCR; TCRdb keeps in-frame clones, though not all of them. The sample holds 95,000 to 150,000 clones, about 92% seen once. Sequences were derived from peripheral blood, sampled on day 0 of AZD1222 vaccination. These TCRs come from an adult in good health.

The chain recombines TRBV28 with TRBJ2-1; a possible D gene is TRBD2 (6 bases). V gave up 5 bases and J gave up 5 bases, with 13 bases separating them. The CDR3 length is 14 residues. Germline-derived CDR1 and CDR2 are MDHEN and SYDVKM. CDR3 sequence (DNA): TGTGCCAGCAGTCGTGGAGGGGAGAACAATGAGCAGTTCTTC. Its protein is CASSRGGENNEQFF. Variable domain in full (rest from reference TRBV28 and TRBJ2-1): DVKVTQSSRYLVKRTGEKVFLECVQDMDHENMFWYRQDPGLGLRLIYFSYDVKMKEKGDIPEGYSVSREKKERFSLILESASTNQTSMYLCASSRGGENNEQFFGPGTRLTVL.

The CDR3 nucleotides read TGTGCCAGCTCACCACCGACTAGCGGGGGGACAGATACGCAGTATTTT. As protein: CASSPPTSGGTDTQYF. This chain uses TRBV18 with TRBJ2-3, with TRBD2 matching over 13 bases. Losses at the gene ends were 0 bases for V and 3 bases for J; bases not matched to a gene: 0. Germline values: CDR1 KGHSH, CDR2 LQKENI. The CDR3 is made up of 16 amino acids.

The V call is TRBV5-6, the J call TRBJ1-4; 7 bases line up with TRBD1. The V gene's germline CDR1 is SGHDT and CDR2 YYEEEE. There are 15 residues in the CDR3. V gave up 4 bases and J gave up 6 bases; unmatched junction bases: 9. This chain's CDR3 is CASSRGPGTDEKLFF. The CDR3 nucleotides are TGTGCCAGCAGCCGGGGACCCGGGACAGATGAAAAACTGTTTTTT.

J is TRBJ2-3 and V is TRBV4-2, with TRBD1 identical over 8 bases. Trimming cost V 1 base and J 0 bases; bases outside gene matches: 24. Looked up from germline, CDR1 is LGHNA and CDR2 is YNFKEQ. The CDR3 is 23 residues long. The CDR3 DNA follows: TGTGCCAGCAGCCAAGTTTATCACTATTCCCGGGACAGGTTAGAACTTAGCACAGATACGCAGTATTTT. Its protein product is CASSQVYHYSRDRLELSTDTQYF.

The table lists this clone with a count of one. The chain has TRBV4-1 and TRBJ1-5; 10 positions agree with TRBD1. The CDR3 length is 17 residues. Trimming cost V 4 bases and J 5 bases; bases outside gene matches: 11. Germline values: CDR1 MGHRA, CDR2 YSYEKL. DNA for the CDR3: TGCGCCAGCAGCCCCGGCCCGCGCGGGACAGGGGATCAGCCCCAGCATTTT. It yields the protein CASSPGPRGTGDQPQHF.

As for this clone: Other DNA sequences in this sample translate to the same CDR3. The chain employs TRBV3-1 (or the pseudogene TRBV3-2) and TRBJ2-3; D may be TRBD2 (6 bases). This CDR3 region has 15 residues. With 4 bases removed from V and 0 bases from J, the gap between germline ends came to 11 bases. Per the germline V gene, CDR1 is LGHDT and CDR2 is YNNKEL (reference sequence). The CDR3 is CASSPTSGSTDTQYF. CDR3 DNA: TGTGCCAGCAGCCCCACCAGCGGGAGCACAGATACGCAGTATTTT.

This clone was detected only once. CDR3 bases: TGTGCCAGCAGCGTAGCGGGGGGTCCTCCCTACGAGCAGTACTTC. This gives the protein CASSVAGGPPYEQYF. J is TRBJ2-7 and V is TRBV2; TRBD2 agrees at 10 bases. From germline, CDR1 is SNHLY and CDR2 FYNNEI. V gave up 6 bases and J gave up 2 bases; unmatched junction bases: 7. CDR3 length: 15 amino acids.

V and J are TRBV19 and TRBJ1-4, with D possibly matching TRBD1 (5 bases). The CDR3 sequence is 14 residues long. The V gene lost 0 bases and the J gene lost 5 bases, with 7 bases spanning the gap. Germline CDR1 is LNHDA and CDR2 is SQIVND (reference sequence). The CDR3 is CASSIDSGNEKLFF. The CDR3 DNA reads TGTGCCAGTAGTATAGATTCAGGGAATGAAAAACTGTTTTTT.

CDR3 DNA sequence: TGTGCCAGCAGTTACTTTGGACAGGGGGCCCACGAGCAGTACTTC. Protein product: CASSYFGQGAHEQYF. The rearrangement uses TRBV6-5 and TRBJ2-7; 11 bases are shared with TRBD1. The CDR3 extends over 15 amino acids. With 1 base clipped from V and 5 bases from J, the junction kept 4 bases outside the gene matches. CDR1 MNHEY and CDR2 SVGAGI come from the germline V gene.

The CDR3 loop is CASSPRDRLRGAYEQYF. In DNA, the CDR3 is TGTGCCAGCAGCCCCCGGGACAGACTCAGGGGGGCCTACGAGCAGTACTTC. The V call is TRBV27, the J call TRBJ2-7, with TRBD1 as a possible D gene (7 bases). This CDR3 spans 17 amino acids. Germline assignment: CDR1 MNHEY and CDR2 SMNVEV (reference sequence). Deletions cut 6 bases from V and 2 bases from J, with 23 bases between.

The rearrangement joins TRBV2 to TRBJ1-2, with 10 bases aligning to TRBD1. The CDR3 is 15 residues long. Germline-derived CDR1 and CDR2 are SNHLY and FYNNEI. Losses at the gene ends were 6 bases for V and 4 bases for J; bases not matched to a gene: 8. The CDR3 protein is CASRDRGRSGYGYTF. The CDR3 coding sequence is TGTGCCAGCAGAGACAGGGGGCGCAGCGGCTATGGCTACACCTTC.

The chain links TRBV6-5 to TRBJ1-4; D perhaps matches TRBD1 (6 bases). V was cut by 4 bases and J by 8 bases, with 20 bases left in between. CDR1 is MNHEY, CDR2 SVGAGI, per germline. The CDR3 has 16 amino acids. The CDR3 here is CASSSPLGQGREKLFF. CDR3 sequence (DNA): TGTGCCAGCAGTTCTCCCCTGGGGCAGGGGAGGGAAAAACTGTTTTTT.

V gene TRBV11-3 combines with J gene TRBJ1-1; D gene unclear. Trimming removed 5 bases at V and 2 bases at J, with 12 bases between. The germline gives CDR1 SGHNT, CDR2 YENEEA. The CDR3 runs to 14 residues. CDR3 DNA sequence: TGTGCCAGCAGCCCGACGGGCCGCAACACTGAAGCTTTCTTT. It codes for CASSPTGRNTEAFF.